The 8 T cell receptor beta chains given below trace back to one sample, sequenced in a study of shared clonotypes between healthy human individuals. Assay used: immunoSEQ multiplex PCR; TCRdb lists only in-frame clones, some missing. This table has about 2.3 million clones, 93% appearing once. Sample: naive CD4+ T cells from PBMCs. The subset denotes: CD45RA+ positively selected. The source of these receptors is a man aged 18-30 years in good health. Some clones in this sample may be carry-over from other donors' samples.

The chain couples TRBV2 to TRBJ1-5; a possible D gene is TRBD1 (5 bases). Germline lookup yields CDR1 SNHLY and CDR2 FYNNEI. With 7 bases removed from V and 5 bases from J, the gap between germline ends came to 15 bases. This CDR3 has 14 residues. The DNA of the CDR3 is TGTGCCAGCACTCTCTCTACGGGGGATCAGCCCCAGCATTTT. It is translated as CASTLSTGDQPQHF.

This chain connects TRBV5-1 to TRBJ1-2; D uncertain. There are 14 residues in the CDR3. Germline V gene lookup returns CDR1 SGHRS and CDR2 YFSETQ. V was shortened by 0 bases and J by 8 bases, with 14 bases between the two germline ends. CDR3 residues: CASSLEAGEYGYTF. DNA of the CDR3: TGCGCCAGCAGCTTGGAGGCGGGAGAATACGGCTACACCTTC.

V and J are TRBV4-3 and TRBJ2-7; tentative D call: TRBD2 (5 bases). The CDR3 loop spans 14 amino acids. The germline V and J ends were trimmed by 3 bases and 5 bases, with 14 bases remaining between them. Germline V gives CDR1 LGHNA, CDR2 YSLEER. This CDR3 is CASSHGLRVHEQYF. The DNA of the CDR3 is TGCGCCAGCAGCCACGGTTTGAGGGTCCACGAGCAGTACTTC.

V usage is TRBV7-9 and J usage is TRBJ2-2, with 8 bases aligning to TRBD2. CDR1 and CDR2 from the germline V gene are SEHNR and FQNEAQ (reference sequence). The trim removed 5 bases at V and 0 bases at J, leaving 5 bases unmatched. The CDR3 covers 16 residues. The CDR3 DNA reads TGTGCCAGCAGCATAGGACTAGCCGCGAACACCGGGGAGCTGTTTTTT. Translation: CASSIGLAANTGELFF.

Note on this clone: This specimen includes other DNA sequences encoding the same CDR3. The V call is TRBV6-1, the J call TRBJ2-3, with D perhaps TRBD1 or TRBD2 (5 bases each). This CDR3 region has 14 residues. V was cut by 1 base and J by 3 bases, with 8 bases left in between. Germline V gene sequence: CDR1 MNHNS, CDR2 SASEGT. The CDR3 reads CASSEGDGTDTQYF. The CDR3 nucleotides read TGTGCCAGCAGTGAAGGGGACGGGACAGATACGCAGTATTTT.

The V call is TRBV4-1, the J call TRBJ2-4, with D possibly matching TRBD1 (5 bases). The germline gives CDR1 MGHRA, CDR2 YSYEKL. The CDR3 is 15 amino acids. The V and J ends lost 1 base and 7 bases respectively, with 14 bases between them. The DNA for the CDR3 is TGCGCCAGCAGCCAAGTCTCAGGACAACAGAACATTCAGTACTTC. Translating gives CASSQVSGQQNIQYF.

The chain is built from TRBV7-2 and TRBJ1-2, with a tentative D call TRBD1 (6 bases). This CDR3 comprises 14 residues. In germline, CDR1 is SGHTA, CDR2 FQGNSA. V was trimmed by 5 bases and J by 4 bases, leaving 14 bases between them. This chain's CDR3 is CASSRDFRGYGYTF. The CDR3 DNA is TGTGCCAGCAGCCGGGACTTCAGGGGCTATGGCTACACCTTC.

This rearrangement joins TRBV7-9 to TRBJ2-7, with D perhaps TRBD2 (5 bases). CDR3 length: 11 residues. Trimming shortened V by 6 bases and J by 6 bases, and 9 bases separated the two germline ends. The germline CDR1 and CDR2 sequences are SEHNR and FQNEAQ (reference sequence). The CDR3 DNA sequence: TGTGCCAGCAGACGGAGCGGCGAGCAGTACTTC. Encoded protein: CASRRSGEQYF.